This TCR beta chain emerged from a study of molecular identifiers for immune sequencing clone quantification. From the PCR reads, TCRdb called clonotypes with MiXCR, one entry per CDR3 protein. Among roughly 630,000 distinct CDR3 sequences listed, 25% were seen once. Ten or more counts support this clonotype. The CDR3 is 14 amino acids. Germline V gives CDR1 MGHDK, CDR2 SYGVNS. The V gene lost 6 bases and the J gene lost 1 base, with 13 bases spanning the gap. The material sequenced was naive CD8+ T cells from blood, with Jurkat cell RNA spiked in. Subset defined: FACS-sorted CD8+CD4-CCR7+CD45RA+ naive T cells. The V gene is TRBV25-1, the J gene TRBJ2-7, with D perhaps matching TRBD1 (5 bases). This TCR came from a human donor in good health. Some libraries in this study had Jurkat cell RNA spiked in. The CDR3 region has the DNA TGTGCCAGCAGCCAACCGGACACGTCCTACGAGCAGTACTTC. This translates into CASSQPDTSYEQYF.